Listed here are 7 T cell receptor beta chains from one sample, sequenced in a study of T cells after yellow fever vaccination. TCRdb re-called the 5' RACE reads with MiXCR, one entry per CDR3 protein. The table has a few hundred thousand distinct CDR3 sequences, roughly a sixth seen once; the top ten hold about 18%. The source was PBMCs, collected 5 days after the first yellow fever vaccination. All receptors come from a man in his late teens or twenties who received the YFV17D yellow fever vaccine.

This sequence joins TRBV5-6 and TRBJ1-6, with 7 bases that match TRBD1. CDR3 length: 15 residues. V lost 4 bases, J lost 7 bases, and 8 bases stayed unmatched. Germline V gene data show CDR1 as SGHDT and CDR2 as YYEEEE. The CDR3 coding sequence is TGTGCCAGCAGCAGCATGACAGGGCCAAATTCACCCCTCCACTTT. Its translation is CASSSMTGPNSPLHF.

This rearrangement joins TRBV20-1 to TRBJ1-1; possibly TRBD1 for D (5 bases). In germline, CDR1 is DFQATT, CDR2 SNEGSKA (reference sequence). V lost 0 bases to trimming and J lost 1 base, with 12 bases between them. The CDR3 totals 15 residues. Here the CDR3 DNA reads TGCAGTGCTAGAGATCTGTCAGGGAAGAACACTGAAGCTTTCTTT. Amino acids: CSARDLSGKNTEAFF.

This chain joins TRBV12-3 or TRBV12-4 and TRBJ2-7, with 8 bases identical to TRBD1. CDR3 length equals 16 residues. Trimming took 5 bases from V and 1 from J; bases not matched to a gene: 10. The chain's CDR3 is CASSDRGTRLSYEQYF. Here the CDR3 DNA reads TGTGCCAGCAGTGACAGGGGCACCCGTTTATCCTACGAGCAGTACTTC.

This clonotype has just a few counts. The gene calls are TRBV3-1 and TRBJ1-4; 7 nucleotides line up with TRBD1. The J segment lost 8 bases and the V segment lost 1 base, leaving 4 bases of the junction unmatched. Germline CDR1 reads LGHDT; CDR2 reads YNNKEL (reference sequence). The CDR3 has 14 residues. CDR3 loop: CASSQGQGWEKLFF. Written as DNA, the CDR3 is TGTGCCAGCAGCCAAGGACAGGGATGGGAAAAACTGTTTTTT.

This clonotype was seen a few times. The rearrangement links TRBV6-5 to TRBJ1-6; D call uncertain. Germline loops: CDR1 MNHEY, CDR2 SVGAGI. Trimming took 6 bases from V and 8 from J, leaving 14 bases between them. The CDR3 length is 14 residues. The CDR3 sequence: CASSPRSTYSPLHF. For the CDR3, the DNA is TGTGCCAGCAGCCCTCGGAGTACCTATTCACCCCTCCACTTT.

This clonotype was found a few times. The chain is built from TRBV12-3 or TRBV12-4 and TRBJ2-2; TRBD1 aligns across 7 bases. The junction had 9 bases not matched to a gene; V was cut back by 5 bases and J by 3 bases. The CDR3 is 16 amino acids. Here the CDR3 DNA reads TGTGCCAGCAGTGTATACAGGGGCGGGTACACCGGGGAGCTGTTTTTT. It encodes CASSVYRGGYTGELFF.

This sequence joins TRBV6-5 and TRBJ2-5; TRBD2 matches at 13 bases. There are 16 residues in the CDR3. CDR1 is MNHEY, CDR2 SVGAGI, per germline. The V gene end was trimmed by 4 bases and the J gene end by 5 bases; junction bases not matched to a gene: 7. CDR3 DNA sequence: TGTGCCAGCAGTTCTACTACTAGCGGGGGGGGGGAGACCCAGTACTTC. This gives the protein CASSSTTSGGGETQYF.